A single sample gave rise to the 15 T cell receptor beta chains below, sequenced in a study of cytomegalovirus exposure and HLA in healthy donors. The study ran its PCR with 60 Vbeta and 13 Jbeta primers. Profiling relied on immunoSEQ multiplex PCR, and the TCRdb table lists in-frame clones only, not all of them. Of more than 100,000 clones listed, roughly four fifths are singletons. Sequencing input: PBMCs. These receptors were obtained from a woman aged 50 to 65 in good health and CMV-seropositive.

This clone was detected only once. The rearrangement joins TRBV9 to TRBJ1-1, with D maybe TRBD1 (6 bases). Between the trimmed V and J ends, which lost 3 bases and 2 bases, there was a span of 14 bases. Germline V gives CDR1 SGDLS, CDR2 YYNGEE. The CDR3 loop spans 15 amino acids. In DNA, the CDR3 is TGTGCCAGCAGCGACCTCAGGGGCGGAAACACTGAAGCTTTCTTT. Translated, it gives CASSDLRGGNTEAFF.

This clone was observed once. CDR3 sequence reads: CASSYDRAPSYEQYF. DNA for the CDR3: TGTGCCAGCAGTTACGACAGGGCCCCCTCCTACGAGCAGTACTTC. The chain links TRBV6-5 to TRBJ2-7; 7 bases align to TRBD1. Germline trimming cut 2 bases from V and 0 bases from J; bases unmatched to any gene: 4. This CDR3 comprises 15 residues. Germline values: CDR1 MNHEY, CDR2 SVGAGI.

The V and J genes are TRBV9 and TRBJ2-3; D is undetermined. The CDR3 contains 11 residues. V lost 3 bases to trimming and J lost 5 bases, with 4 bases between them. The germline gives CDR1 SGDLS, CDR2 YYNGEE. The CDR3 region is CASSDLDTQYF. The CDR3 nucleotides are TGTGCCAGCAGCGACTTAGATACGCAGTATTTT.

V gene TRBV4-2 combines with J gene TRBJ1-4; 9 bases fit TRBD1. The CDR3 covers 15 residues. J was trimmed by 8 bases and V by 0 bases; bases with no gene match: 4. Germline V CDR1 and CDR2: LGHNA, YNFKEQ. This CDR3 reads CASSQDPGQGEKLFF. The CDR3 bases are TGTGCCAGCAGCCAAGATCCGGGACAGGGCGAAAAACTGTTTTTT.

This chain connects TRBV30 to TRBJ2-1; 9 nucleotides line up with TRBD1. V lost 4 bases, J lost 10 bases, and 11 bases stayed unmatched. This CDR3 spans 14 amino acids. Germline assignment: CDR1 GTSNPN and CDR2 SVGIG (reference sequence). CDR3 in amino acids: CAWTEWTGDVEQFF. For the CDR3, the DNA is TGTGCCTGGACCGAATGGACAGGGGACGTAGAGCAGTTCTTC.

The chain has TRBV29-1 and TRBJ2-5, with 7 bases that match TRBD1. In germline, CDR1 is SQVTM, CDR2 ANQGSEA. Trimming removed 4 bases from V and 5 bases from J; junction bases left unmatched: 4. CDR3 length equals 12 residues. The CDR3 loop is CSVGQGWETQYF. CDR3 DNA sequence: TGCAGCGTTGGACAGGGCTGGGAGACCCAGTACTTC.

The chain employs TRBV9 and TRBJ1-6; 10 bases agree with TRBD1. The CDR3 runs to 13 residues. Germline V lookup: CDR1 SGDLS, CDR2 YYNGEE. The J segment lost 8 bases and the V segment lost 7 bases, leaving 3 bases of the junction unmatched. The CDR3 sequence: CASGGTGDSPLHF. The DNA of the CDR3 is TGTGCCAGCGGCGGGACAGGGGATTCACCCCTCCACTTT.

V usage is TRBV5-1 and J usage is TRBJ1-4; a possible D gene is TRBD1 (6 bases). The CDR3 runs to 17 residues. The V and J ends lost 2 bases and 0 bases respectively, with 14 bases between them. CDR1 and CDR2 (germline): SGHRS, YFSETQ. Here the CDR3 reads CASSLEGWGPTNEKLFF. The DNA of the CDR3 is TGCGCCAGCAGCTTAGAGGGTTGGGGGCCAACTAATGAAAAACTGTTTTTT.

CDR3 protein: CASSGQGSGELFF. CDR3 nucleotides: TGTGCCAGCAGTGGACAGGGATCGGGGGAGCTGTTTTTT. The J gene is TRBJ2-2, the V gene TRBV25-1, with 7 bases aligning to TRBD1. The CDR3 extends over 13 amino acids. Germline V lookup: CDR1 MGHDK, CDR2 SYGVNS. Trimming at V came to 4 bases and at J to 8 bases, leaving 4 bases not matched to a gene.

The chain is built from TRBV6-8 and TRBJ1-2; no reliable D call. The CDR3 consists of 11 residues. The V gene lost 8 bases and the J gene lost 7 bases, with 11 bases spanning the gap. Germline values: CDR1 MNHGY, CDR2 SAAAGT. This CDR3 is CASRAAGGYTF. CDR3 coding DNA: TGTGCCAGCCGGGCGGCGGGTGGCTACACCTTC.

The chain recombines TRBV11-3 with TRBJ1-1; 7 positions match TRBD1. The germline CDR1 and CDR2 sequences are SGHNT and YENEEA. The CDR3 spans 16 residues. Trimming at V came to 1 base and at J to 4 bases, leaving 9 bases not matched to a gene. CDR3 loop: CASSLGGLQGGTEAFF. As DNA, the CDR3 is TGTGCCAGCAGCTTAGGGGGACTTCAGGGGGGCACTGAAGCTTTCTTT.

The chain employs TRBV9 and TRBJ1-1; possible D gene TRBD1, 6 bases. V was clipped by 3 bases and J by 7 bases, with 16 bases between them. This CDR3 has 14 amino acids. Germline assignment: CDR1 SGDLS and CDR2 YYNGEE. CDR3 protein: CASSAITGTCEAFF. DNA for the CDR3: TGTGCCAGCAGCGCGATTACAGGGACCTGTGAAGCTTTCTTT.

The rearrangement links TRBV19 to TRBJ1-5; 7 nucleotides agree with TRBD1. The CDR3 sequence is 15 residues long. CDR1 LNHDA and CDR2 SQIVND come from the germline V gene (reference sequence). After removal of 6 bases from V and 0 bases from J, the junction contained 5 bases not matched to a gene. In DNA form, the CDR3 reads TGTGCCAGTAGACAGGGGATGGGTAGCAATCAGCCCCAGCATTTT. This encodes CASRQGMGSNQPQHF.

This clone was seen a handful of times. The CDR3 sequence: CASSPSQETQYF. CDR3 DNA: TGTGCCAGCAGTCCGAGTCAAGAGACCCAGTACTTC. The chain uses TRBV7-2 and TRBJ2-5, with D unresolved. V lost 6 bases and J lost 2, with 7 bases in between. This CDR3 comprises 12 residues. The germline V gene has CDR1 SGHTA and CDR2 FQGNSA.

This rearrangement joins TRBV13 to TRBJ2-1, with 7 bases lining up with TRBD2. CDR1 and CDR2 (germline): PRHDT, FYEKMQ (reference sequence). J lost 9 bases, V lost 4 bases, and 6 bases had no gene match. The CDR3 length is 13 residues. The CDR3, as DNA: TGTGCCAGCAGCTCCCGACTAGCTAGTGAGCAGTTCTTC. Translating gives CASSSRLASEQFF.